This is a list of T cell receptor beta chains from one sample in a study of Ad26.COV2.S vaccination and SARS-CoV-2 variants. Profiled with immunoSEQ multiplex PCR; TCRdb holds only in-frame clones, not every one. This table has about 350,000 clones, 88% appearing once. The sample here was peripheral blood, taken in a trial of Ad26.COV2.S vaccine versus placebo. Source of these receptors: a person aged 18-60 years who received the Ad26.COV2.S COVID-19 vaccine or a placebo. Both conserved end residues are part of each CDR3. The D gene is left open where the match is weak. Rows give clone size only sometimes, using once, few, many, or a class for an expanded clone.

clone_size: .
j_call: TRBJ2-2
v_call: TRBV5-1
cdr3_length: 15
d_call: TRBD1
cdr3_nt: TGCGCCAGCAGCGGGGGACAGGGCGGGATCGGGGAGCTGTTTTTT
cdr3_aa: CASSGGQGGIGELFF

clone_size: few
j_call: TRBJ2-7
v_call: TRBV7-9
cdr3_length: 16
d_call: TRBD2
cdr3_nt: TGTGCCAGCAGCTTAGTTCTAGCGGGAGACTTTTACGAGCAGTACTTC
cdr3_aa: CASSLVLAGDFYEQYF

clone_size: many
j_call: TRBJ2-5
v_call: TRBV19
cdr3_length: 11
d_call: .
cdr3_nt: TGTGCCAGTGGGGAGGAAGAGACCCAGTACTTC
cdr3_aa: CASGEEETQYF

clone_size: .
j_call: TRBJ2-7
v_call: TRBV7-9
cdr3_length: 16
d_call: TRBD1
cdr3_nt: TGTGCCAGCAGCTTGGGTACAGGGGGTGACGGGCGCGAGCAGTACTTC
cdr3_aa: CASSLGTGGDGREQYF

clone_size: .
j_call: TRBJ2-2
v_call: TRBV12-3/TRBV12-4
cdr3_length: 13
d_call: .
cdr3_nt: TGTGCCGGGGGAGAACAGAACACCGGGGAGCTGTTTTTT
cdr3_aa: CAGGEQNTGELFF

clone_size: .
j_call: TRBJ2-7
v_call: TRBV11-1
cdr3_length: 15
d_call: .
cdr3_nt: TGTGCCAGCAGCTTAGCGTCGGCGGGAACCTACGAGCAGTACTTC
cdr3_aa: CASSLASAGTYEQYF

clone_size: .
j_call: TRBJ1-1
v_call: TRBV4-3
cdr3_length: 14
d_call: TRBD1
cdr3_nt: TGCGCCAGCAGCCAAGTACAAGTTGGGACAGCGGCTTTCTTT
cdr3_aa: CASSQVQVGTAAFF

clone_size: .
j_call: TRBJ2-3
v_call: TRBV28
cdr3_length: 14
d_call: TRBD1
cdr3_nt: TGTGCCAGCAGTTCCGCCGGGACAGGGTTCCCCCAGTATTTT
cdr3_aa: CASSSAGTGFPQYF

clone_size: .
j_call: TRBJ1-5
v_call: TRBV2
cdr3_length: 15
d_call: .
cdr3_nt: TGTGCCAGCAGGAGGGGGGGGGCGCGAAGTCAGCCCCAGCATTTT
cdr3_aa: CASRRGGARSQPQHF

clone_size: .
j_call: TRBJ2-2
v_call: TRBV7-9
cdr3_length: 15
d_call: TRBD1
cdr3_nt: TGTGCCAGCAGCTTTGGAGACAGGGTTGGCGGGGAGCTGTTTTTT
cdr3_aa: CASSFGDRVGGELFF

clone_size: .
j_call: TRBJ2-1
v_call: TRBV6-4
cdr3_length: 16
d_call: TRBD2
cdr3_nt: TGTGCCAGCAGCCAACTAGCGGGGGGCCGCTACAATGAGCAGTTCTTC
cdr3_aa: CASSQLAGGRYNEQFF

clone_size: .
j_call: TRBJ2-5
v_call: TRBV3-1/TRBV3-2
cdr3_length: 12
d_call: .
cdr3_nt: TGTGCCAGCAGCACAGGGAAGAGGACCCAGTACTTC
cdr3_aa: CASSTGKRTQYF

clone_size: .
j_call: TRBJ1-1
v_call: TRBV3-1/TRBV3-2
cdr3_length: 13
d_call: TRBD1
cdr3_nt: TGTGCCAGCAGCCAAGATCAGGGGGCTGAAGCTTTCTTT
cdr3_aa: CASSQDQGAEAFF

clone_size: .
j_call: TRBJ1-1
v_call: TRBV12-3/TRBV12-4
cdr3_length: 12
d_call: .
cdr3_nt: TGTGCCAGCAGTTCCCGGAGGACTGAAGCTTTCTTT
cdr3_aa: CASSSRRTEAFF

clone_size: .
j_call: TRBJ2-7
v_call: TRBV28
cdr3_length: 12
d_call: .
cdr3_nt: TGTGCCAGCAGTTTATCCAATTACGAGCAGTACTTC
cdr3_aa: CASSLSNYEQYF

clone_size: .
j_call: TRBJ2-1
v_call: TRBV30
cdr3_length: 15
d_call: .
cdr3_nt: TGTGCCTGGAGGGTGAGACAGCGCGTCTACAATGAGCAGTTCTTC
cdr3_aa: CAWRVRQRVYNEQFF

clone_size: few
j_call: TRBJ2-2
v_call: TRBV2
cdr3_length: 14
d_call: .
cdr3_nt: TGTGCCAGCAGTGTTTTACTTCTCACCGGGGAGCTGTTTTTT
cdr3_aa: CASSVLLLTGELFF

clone_size: .
j_call: TRBJ2-1
v_call: TRBV30
cdr3_length: 18
d_call: TRBD2
cdr3_nt: TGTGCCTTGGATGGGACTAGCGGGACCCCGAGCTCCTACAATGAGCAGTTCTTC
cdr3_aa: CALDGTSGTPSSYNEQFF

clone_size: .
j_call: TRBJ1-2
v_call: TRBV4-3
cdr3_length: 14
d_call: .
cdr3_nt: TGCGCCAGCAGCCAAGAACGCAGGGACTATGGCTACACCTTC
cdr3_aa: CASSQERRDYGYTF

clone_size: .
j_call: TRBJ2-7
v_call: TRBV28
cdr3_length: 14
d_call: .
cdr3_nt: TGTGCCAGCAGTTACAGGCGAGTCTCCTACGAGCAGTACTTC
cdr3_aa: CASSYRRVSYEQYF

clone_size: .
j_call: TRBJ2-1
v_call: TRBV3-1/TRBV3-2
cdr3_length: 12
d_call: .
cdr3_nt: TGTGCCAGCAGCCAAGAACGGGGTTGGCAGTTCTTC
cdr3_aa: CASSQERGWQFF

clone_size: once
j_call: TRBJ2-2
v_call: TRBV5-4
cdr3_length: 18
d_call: TRBD2
cdr3_nt: TGTGCCAGCAGAGTGGGACTAGCGGGTCGAGGGAGAACCGGGGAGCTGTTTTTT
cdr3_aa: CASRVGLAGRGRTGELFF

clone_size: .
j_call: TRBJ1-2
v_call: TRBV27
cdr3_length: 18
d_call: .
cdr3_nt: TGTGCCAGCAGTTCCCCCCCAGGGTTCGGTGGGGTGCTCTATGGCTACACCTTC
cdr3_aa: CASSSPPGFGGVLYGYTF

clone_size: .
j_call: TRBJ1-3
v_call: TRBV5-8
cdr3_length: 15
d_call: .
cdr3_nt: TGTGCCAGCAGCTTGGATCAGGGAGGAGGAAACACCATATATTTT
cdr3_aa: CASSLDQGGGNTIYF

clone_size: .
j_call: TRBJ2-5
v_call: TRBV6-2/TRBV6-3
cdr3_length: 12
d_call: .
cdr3_nt: TGTGCCAGCAGCGCCGCGTCGGAGACCCAGTACTTC
cdr3_aa: CASSAASETQYF

clone_size: .
j_call: TRBJ1-1
v_call: TRBV11-1
cdr3_length: 14
d_call: TRBD1
cdr3_nt: TGTGCCAGCAGCTTAGCTACAGGGGGCGCGTCTGCTTTCTTT
cdr3_aa: CASSLATGGASAFF

clone_size: .
j_call: TRBJ2-1
v_call: TRBV19
cdr3_length: 17
d_call: TRBD2
cdr3_nt: TGTGCCAGTAGTCCCAAACATACTAGAGCGGGATACAATGAGCAGTTCTTC
cdr3_aa: CASSPKHTRAGYNEQFF

clone_size: once
j_call: TRBJ2-1
v_call: TRBV3-1/TRBV3-2
cdr3_length: 13
d_call: TRBD1
cdr3_nt: TGTGCCAGCAGCCTAAGGGGGCACAATGAGCAGTTCTTC
cdr3_aa: CASSLRGHNEQFF

clone_size: .
j_call: TRBJ2-7
v_call: TRBV9
cdr3_length: 13
d_call: .
cdr3_nt: TGTGCCAGCAGCGCGCAGGGGTCTTACGAGCAGTACTTC
cdr3_aa: CASSAQGSYEQYF

clone_size: .
j_call: TRBJ2-3
v_call: TRBV9
cdr3_length: 15
d_call: .
cdr3_nt: TGTGCCAGCAGCCGCACCGGGGACCCCACAGATACGCAGTATTTT
cdr3_aa: CASSRTGDPTDTQYF

clone_size: .
j_call: TRBJ2-3
v_call: TRBV7-2
cdr3_length: 17
d_call: TRBD2
cdr3_nt: TGTGCCAGCAGCCCTGGACCACTAGCGGCCCGCACAGATACGCAGTATTTT
cdr3_aa: CASSPGPLAARTDTQYF

clone_size: once
j_call: TRBJ2-3
v_call: TRBV9
cdr3_length: 14
d_call: .
cdr3_nt: TGTGCCAGCAGCACACCCGGGAGCACAGATACGCAGTATTTT
cdr3_aa: CASSTPGSTDTQYF

clone_size: .
j_call: TRBJ1-1
v_call: TRBV5-1
cdr3_length: 13
d_call: .
cdr3_nt: TGCGCCAGCAGCGTTCAGGGAGTCACTGAAGCTTTCTTT
cdr3_aa: CASSVQGVTEAFF

clone_size: .
j_call: TRBJ2-1
v_call: TRBV7-2
cdr3_length: 17
d_call: TRBD2
cdr3_nt: TGTGCCAGCAGCTCCTCCCCCCTAGCGGGGGGCCAGAATGAGCAGTTCTTC
cdr3_aa: CASSSSPLAGGQNEQFF

clone_size: .
j_call: TRBJ1-2
v_call: TRBV10-3
cdr3_length: 15
d_call: TRBD1
cdr3_nt: TGTGCCATCAGCCCCGGGACAGGGAAAAACTATGGCTACACCTTC
cdr3_aa: CAISPGTGKNYGYTF

clone_size: .
j_call: TRBJ2-1
v_call: TRBV6-5
cdr3_length: 13
d_call: .
cdr3_nt: TGTGCCAGCAGTCACACCGGGCCTTTAGGGCAGTTCTTC
cdr3_aa: CASSHTGPLGQFF

clone_size: .
j_call: TRBJ2-5
v_call: TRBV5-1
cdr3_length: 14
d_call: .
cdr3_nt: TGCGCCAGCAGCTTGGGGGGTGTCATGGAGACCCAGTACTTC
cdr3_aa: CASSLGGVMETQYF

clone_size: .
j_call: TRBJ1-1
v_call: TRBV5-1
cdr3_length: 16
d_call: TRBD1
cdr3_nt: TGCGCCAGCAGCTTGCTTCTCGGGACAGGGGACACTGAAGCTTTCTTT
cdr3_aa: CASSLLLGTGDTEAFF

clone_size: .
j_call: TRBJ1-5
v_call: TRBV7-8
cdr3_length: 14
d_call: .
cdr3_nt: TGTGCCAGCAGCGGAATGACGGGAAATCAGCCCCAGCATTTT
cdr3_aa: CASSGMTGNQPQHF

clone_size: .
j_call: TRBJ1-2
v_call: TRBV20-1
cdr3_length: 10
d_call: .
cdr3_nt: TGCAGTGCCCTCCCGACAGGCTACACCTTC
cdr3_aa: CSALPTGYTF

clone_size: .
j_call: TRBJ1-1
v_call: TRBV4-1
cdr3_length: 16
d_call: TRBD1
cdr3_nt: TGCGCCAGCAGCCTAAACAGGGGGGGAAGGAACACTGAAGCTTTCTTT
cdr3_aa: CASSLNRGGRNTEAFF

clone_size: once
j_call: TRBJ2-7
v_call: TRBV24-1
cdr3_length: 12
d_call: TRBD1
cdr3_nt: TGTGCCGCGACAGGGGGCAGGTGCGAGCAGTACTTC
cdr3_aa: CAATGGRCEQYF

clone_size: .
j_call: TRBJ1-1
v_call: TRBV29-1
cdr3_length: 15
d_call: TRBD1
cdr3_nt: TGCAGCGGGACTTTGAAAGCGGGACAGGGGTCTGAAGCTTTCTTT
cdr3_aa: CSGTLKAGQGSEAFF

clone_size: .
j_call: TRBJ1-5
v_call: TRBV19
cdr3_length: 16
d_call: .
cdr3_nt: TGTGCCAGTAGTGAAAGCAGGGGAGAGGGCAATCAGCCCCAGCATTTT
cdr3_aa: CASSESRGEGNQPQHF

clone_size: .
j_call: TRBJ1-6
v_call: TRBV5-6
cdr3_length: 15
d_call: .
cdr3_nt: TGTGCCAGCAGCACGGGACAACCAGCTCATTCACCCCTCCACTTT
cdr3_aa: CASSTGQPAHSPLHF

clone_size: .
j_call: TRBJ2-2
v_call: TRBV10-3
cdr3_length: 15
d_call: TRBD2
cdr3_nt: TGTGCCATCAAACAGCTAGCGGGGGCGTCCGGGGAGCTGTTTTTT
cdr3_aa: CAIKQLAGASGELFF

clone_size: .
j_call: TRBJ1-1
v_call: TRBV18
cdr3_length: 15
d_call: TRBD1
cdr3_nt: TGTGCCAGCTCACCCCCAGGGGGCCTAAACACTGAAGCTTTCTTT
cdr3_aa: CASSPPGGLNTEAFF

clone_size: .
j_call: TRBJ2-2
v_call: TRBV11-3
cdr3_length: 13
d_call: .
cdr3_nt: TGTGCCAGCAGCTTCGGGAACACCGGGGAGCTGTTTTTT
cdr3_aa: CASSFGNTGELFF

clone_size: .
j_call: TRBJ2-3
v_call: TRBV10-2
cdr3_length: 13
d_call: .
cdr3_nt: TGCGCCAGCAGTGGGGGCCGCACAGATACGCAGTATTTT
cdr3_aa: CASSGGRTDTQYF

clone_size: .
j_call: TRBJ1-1
v_call: TRBV5-4
cdr3_length: 14
d_call: TRBD1
cdr3_nt: TGTGCCAGCAGAGCGACAGGGCGAAACACTGAAGCTTTCTTT
cdr3_aa: CASRATGRNTEAFF

clone_size: few
j_call: TRBJ1-2
v_call: TRBV24-1
cdr3_length: 14
d_call: .
cdr3_nt: TGTGCCACCAGTGACCGCAACAGGGCCGGAGGCTACACCTTC
cdr3_aa: CATSDRNRAGGYTF

clone_size: .
j_call: TRBJ2-7
v_call: TRBV27
cdr3_length: 15
d_call: .
cdr3_nt: TGTGCCAGCAGTTTATCTGAGACAGGCTCTTACGAGCAGTACTTC
cdr3_aa: CASSLSETGSYEQYF

clone_size: .
j_call: TRBJ2-7
v_call: TRBV7-8
cdr3_length: 15
d_call: TRBD2
cdr3_nt: TGTGCCAGCAGCTTAGAGATAGCGGGGGTCTACGAGCAGTACTTC
cdr3_aa: CASSLEIAGVYEQYF

clone_size: .
j_call: TRBJ2-3
v_call: TRBV12-5
cdr3_length: 14
d_call: .
cdr3_nt: TGTGCTAGTGGTTTGTACAGGGCTACAGATACGCAGTATTTT
cdr3_aa: CASGLYRATDTQYF